The 2 T cell receptor beta chains in this list originate from one sample, sequenced in a study of blood T cell repertoires in COVID-19. Sequencing used immunoSEQ multiplex PCR; TCRdb keeps in-frame clones, though not all of them. The repertoire holds approximately 53,000 clones, with around 87% as singletons. Sequencing input: peripheral blood. The receptors stem from a woman at least 80 years old with COVID-19, enrolled during active disease.

This clone has just one count. The chain links TRBV7-3 to TRBJ2-1; D gene uncertain. The CDR3 totals 13 residues. With 1 base removed from V and 4 bases from J, the gap between germline ends came to 5 bases. CDR1 is SGHTA, CDR2 FQGTGA, per germline. CDR3: CASSLMAYNEQFF. The CDR3 DNA reads TGTGCCAGCAGCTTAATGGCTTACAATGAGCAGTTCTTC.

The chain has TRBV6-5 and TRBJ1-2; 8 bases map to TRBD1. The V gene end was trimmed by 6 bases and the J gene end by 0 bases; junction bases not matched to a gene: 3. This CDR3 is 14 amino acids long. Germline-derived CDR1 and CDR2 are MNHEY and SVGAGI. For the CDR3, the DNA is TGTGCCAGCAGGGGGGGACAGGCTAACTATGGCTACACCTTC. Its protein product is CASRGGQANYGYTF.